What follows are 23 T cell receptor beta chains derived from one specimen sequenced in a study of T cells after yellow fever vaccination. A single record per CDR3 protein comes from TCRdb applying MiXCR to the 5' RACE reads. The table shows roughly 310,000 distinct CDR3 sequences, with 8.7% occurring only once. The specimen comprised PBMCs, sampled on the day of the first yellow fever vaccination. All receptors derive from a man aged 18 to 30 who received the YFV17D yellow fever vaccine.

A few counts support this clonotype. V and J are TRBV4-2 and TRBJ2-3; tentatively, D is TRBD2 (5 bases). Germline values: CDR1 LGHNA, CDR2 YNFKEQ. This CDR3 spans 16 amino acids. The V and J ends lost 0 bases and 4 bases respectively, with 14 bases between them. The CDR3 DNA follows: TGTGCCAGCAGCCAAGAAATGAGTCGGGGTTCAGATACGCAGTATTTT. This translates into CASSQEMSRGSDTQYF.

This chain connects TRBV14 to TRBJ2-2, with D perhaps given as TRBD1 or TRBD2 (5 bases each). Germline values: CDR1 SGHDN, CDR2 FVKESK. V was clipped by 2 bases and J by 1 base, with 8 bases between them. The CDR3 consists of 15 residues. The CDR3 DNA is TGTGCCAGCAGCCAATATGGGGGGAACACCGGGGAGCTGTTTTTT. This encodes CASSQYGGNTGELFF.

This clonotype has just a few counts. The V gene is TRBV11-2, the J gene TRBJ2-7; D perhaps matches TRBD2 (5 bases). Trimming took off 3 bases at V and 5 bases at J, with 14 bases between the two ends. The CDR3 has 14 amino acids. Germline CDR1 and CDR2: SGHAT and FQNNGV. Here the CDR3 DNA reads TGTGCCAGCAGCTTCAGGCTAGCCGGAGACGAGCAGTACGTC. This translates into CASSFRLAGDEQYV.

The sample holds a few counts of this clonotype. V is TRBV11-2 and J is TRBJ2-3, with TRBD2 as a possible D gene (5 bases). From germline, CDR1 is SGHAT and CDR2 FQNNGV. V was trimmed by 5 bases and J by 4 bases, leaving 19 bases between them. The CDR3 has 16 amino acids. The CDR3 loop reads CASSPSALAASDTQYF. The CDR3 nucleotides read TGTGCCAGCAGCCCGTCGGCCCTAGCTGCCTCAGATACGCAGTATTTT.

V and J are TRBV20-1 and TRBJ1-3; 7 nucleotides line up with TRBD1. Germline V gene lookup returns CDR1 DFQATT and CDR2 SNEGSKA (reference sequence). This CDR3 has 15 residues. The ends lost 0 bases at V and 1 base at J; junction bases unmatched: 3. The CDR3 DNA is TGCAGTGCTAGAGACCGACAGGGTTCTGGAAACACCATATATTTT. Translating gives CSARDRQGSGNTIYF.

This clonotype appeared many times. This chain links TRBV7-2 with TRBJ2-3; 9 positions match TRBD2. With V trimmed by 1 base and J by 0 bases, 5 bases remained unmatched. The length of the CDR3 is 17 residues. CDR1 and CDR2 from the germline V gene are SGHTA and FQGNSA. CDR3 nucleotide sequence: TGTGCCAGCAGCTTAGGAGTAGCGGGGGCAAGCACAGATACGCAGTATTTT. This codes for CASSLGVAGASTDTQYF.

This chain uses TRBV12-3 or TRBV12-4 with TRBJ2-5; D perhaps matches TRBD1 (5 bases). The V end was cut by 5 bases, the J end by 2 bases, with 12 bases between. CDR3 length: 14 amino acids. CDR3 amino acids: CASSAPGSQETQYF. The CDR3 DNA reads TGTGCCAGCAGTGCCCCAGGGTCTCAAGAGACCCAGTACTTC.

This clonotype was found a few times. The CDR3 region has the DNA TGCGCCAGCAGCCAAGAGGCAGGGCTATCCTACGAGCAGTACTTC. Translating it yields CASSQEAGLSYEQYF. The V and J genes are TRBV4-1 and TRBJ2-7, with D tentatively TRBD1 (5 bases). V lost 0 bases to trimming and J lost 1 base, with 10 bases between them. Germline CDR1 reads MGHRA; CDR2 reads YSYEKL. The CDR3 covers 15 residues.

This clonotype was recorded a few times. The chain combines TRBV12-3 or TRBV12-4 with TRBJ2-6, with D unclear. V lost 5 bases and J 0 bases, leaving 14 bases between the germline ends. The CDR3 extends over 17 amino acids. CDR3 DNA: TGTGCCAGCAGTAACAGCCTACAAGTCTCTGGGGCCAACGTCCTGACTTTC. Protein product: CASSNSLQVSGANVLTF.

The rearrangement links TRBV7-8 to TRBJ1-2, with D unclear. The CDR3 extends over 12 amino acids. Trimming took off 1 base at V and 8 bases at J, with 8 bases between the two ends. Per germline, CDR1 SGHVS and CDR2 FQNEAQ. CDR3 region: CASSLGFTGYTF. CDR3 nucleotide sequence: TGTGCCAGCAGCTTAGGATTTACGGGCTACACCTTC.

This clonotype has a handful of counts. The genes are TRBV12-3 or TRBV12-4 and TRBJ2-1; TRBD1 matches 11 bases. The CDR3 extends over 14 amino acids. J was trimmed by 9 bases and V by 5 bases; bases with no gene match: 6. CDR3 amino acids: CASSTRDRGGEQFF. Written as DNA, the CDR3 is TGTGCCAGCAGTACCCGGGACAGGGGGGGTGAGCAGTTCTTC.

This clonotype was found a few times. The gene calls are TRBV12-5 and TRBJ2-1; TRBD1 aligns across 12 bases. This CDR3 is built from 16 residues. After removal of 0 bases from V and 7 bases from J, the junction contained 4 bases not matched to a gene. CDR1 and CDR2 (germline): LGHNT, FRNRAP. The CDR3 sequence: CASGLVRDRGRNEQFF. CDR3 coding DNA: TGTGCTAGTGGTTTGGTCCGGGACAGGGGGCGGAATGAGCAGTTCTTC.

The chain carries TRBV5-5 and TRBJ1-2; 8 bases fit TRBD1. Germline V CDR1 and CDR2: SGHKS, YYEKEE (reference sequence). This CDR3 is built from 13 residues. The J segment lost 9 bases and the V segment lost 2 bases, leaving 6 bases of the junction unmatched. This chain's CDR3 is CASSFGQGDSYTF. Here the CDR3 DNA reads TGTGCCAGCAGCTTTGGACAGGGAGACAGCTACACCTTC.

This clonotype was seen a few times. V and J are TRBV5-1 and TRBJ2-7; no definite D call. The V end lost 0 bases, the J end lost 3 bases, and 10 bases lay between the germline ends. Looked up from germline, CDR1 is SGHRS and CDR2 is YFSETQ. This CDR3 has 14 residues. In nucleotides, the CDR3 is TGCGCCAGCAGCTTGGATTCGACGAGCTACGAGCAGTACTTC. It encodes CASSLDSTSYEQYF. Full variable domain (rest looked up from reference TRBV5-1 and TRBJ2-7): KAGVTQTPRYLIKTRGQQVTLSCSPISGHRSVSWYQQTPGQGLQFLFEYFSETQRNKGNFPGRFSGRQFSNSRSEMNVSTLELGDSALYLCASSLDSTSYEQYFGPGTRLTVT.

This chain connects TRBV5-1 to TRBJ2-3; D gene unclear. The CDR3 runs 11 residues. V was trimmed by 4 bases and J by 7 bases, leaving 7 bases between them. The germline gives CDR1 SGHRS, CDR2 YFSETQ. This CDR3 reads CASSADYTQYF. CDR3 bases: TGCGCCAGCAGCGCTGATTATACGCAGTATTTT.

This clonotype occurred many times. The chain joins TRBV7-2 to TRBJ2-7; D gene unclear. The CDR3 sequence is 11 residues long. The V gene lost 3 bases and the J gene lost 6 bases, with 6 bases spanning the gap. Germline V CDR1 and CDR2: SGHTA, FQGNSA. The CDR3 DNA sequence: TGTGCCAGCAGCTTCTCTCTCGAGCAGTACTTC. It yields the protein CASSFSLEQYF.

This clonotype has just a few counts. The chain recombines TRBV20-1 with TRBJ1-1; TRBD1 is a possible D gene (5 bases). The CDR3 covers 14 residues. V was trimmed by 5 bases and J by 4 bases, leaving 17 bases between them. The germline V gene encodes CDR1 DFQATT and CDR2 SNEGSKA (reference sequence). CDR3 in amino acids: CSARSGQTGTEAFF. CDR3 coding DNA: TGCAGTGCTCGCTCGGGGCAGACGGGCACTGAAGCTTTCTTT.

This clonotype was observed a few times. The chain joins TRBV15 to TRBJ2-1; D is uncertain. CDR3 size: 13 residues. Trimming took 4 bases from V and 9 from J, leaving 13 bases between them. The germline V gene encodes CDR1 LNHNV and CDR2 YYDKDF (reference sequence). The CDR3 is CATSTNERREQFF. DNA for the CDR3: TGTGCCACCAGCACCAACGAGCGCCGTGAGCAGTTCTTC.

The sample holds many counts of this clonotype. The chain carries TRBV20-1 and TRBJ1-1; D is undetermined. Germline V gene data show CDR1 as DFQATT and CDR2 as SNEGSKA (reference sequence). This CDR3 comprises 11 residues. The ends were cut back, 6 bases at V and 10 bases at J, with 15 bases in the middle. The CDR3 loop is CSAPAAVGAFF. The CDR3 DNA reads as TGCAGTGCCCCGGCGGCAGTGGGAGCTTTCTTT.

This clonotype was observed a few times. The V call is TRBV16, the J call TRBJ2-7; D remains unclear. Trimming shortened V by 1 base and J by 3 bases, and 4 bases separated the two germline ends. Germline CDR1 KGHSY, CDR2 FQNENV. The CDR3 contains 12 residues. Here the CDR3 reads CASSQLLYEQYF. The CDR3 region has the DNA TGTGCCAGCAGCCAATTACTCTACGAGCAGTACTTC.

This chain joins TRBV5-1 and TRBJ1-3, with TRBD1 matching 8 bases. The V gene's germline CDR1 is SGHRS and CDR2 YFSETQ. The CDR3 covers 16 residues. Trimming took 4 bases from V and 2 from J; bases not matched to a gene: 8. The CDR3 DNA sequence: TGCGCCAGCAGCAGGACAGGGCTCACCGCTGGAAACACCATATATTTT. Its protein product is CASSRTGLTAGNTIYF. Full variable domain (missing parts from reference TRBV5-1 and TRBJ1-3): KAGVTQTPRYLIKTRGQQVTLSCSPISGHRSVSWYQQTPGQGLQFLFEYFSETQRNKGNFPGRFSGRQFSNSRSEMNVSTLELGDSALYLCASSRTGLTAGNTIYFGEGSWLTVV.

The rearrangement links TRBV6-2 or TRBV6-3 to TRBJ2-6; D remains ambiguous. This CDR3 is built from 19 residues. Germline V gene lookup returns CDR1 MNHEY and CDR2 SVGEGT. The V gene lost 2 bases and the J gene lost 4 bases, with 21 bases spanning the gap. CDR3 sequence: CASSYPFVVSPRGANVLTF. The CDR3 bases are TGTGCCAGCAGTTACCCCTTTGTGGTCAGCCCGAGGGGGGCCAACGTCCTGACTTTC.

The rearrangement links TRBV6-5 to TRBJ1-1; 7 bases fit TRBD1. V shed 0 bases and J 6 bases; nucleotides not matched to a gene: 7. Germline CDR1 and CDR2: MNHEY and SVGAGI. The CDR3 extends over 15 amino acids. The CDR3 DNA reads TGTGCCAGCAGTTACTCGACTCAGGGGGGTCCTGAAGCTTTCTTT. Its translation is CASSYSTQGGPEAFF.